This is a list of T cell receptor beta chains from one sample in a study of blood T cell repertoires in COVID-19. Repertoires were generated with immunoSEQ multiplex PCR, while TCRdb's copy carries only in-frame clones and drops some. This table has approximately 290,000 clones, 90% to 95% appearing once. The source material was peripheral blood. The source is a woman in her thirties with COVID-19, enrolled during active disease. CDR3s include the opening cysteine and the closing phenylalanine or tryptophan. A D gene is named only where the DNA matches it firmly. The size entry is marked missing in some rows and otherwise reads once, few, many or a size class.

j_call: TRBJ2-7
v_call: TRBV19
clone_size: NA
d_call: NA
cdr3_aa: CASSRVGYEQYF
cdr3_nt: TGTGCCAGTAGTCGGGTTGGCTACGAGCAGTACTTC

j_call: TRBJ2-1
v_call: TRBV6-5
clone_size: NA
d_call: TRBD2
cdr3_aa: CASSSLAGGPAEQFF
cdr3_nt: TGTGCCAGCAGTAGCCTAGCGGGAGGGCCGGCTGAGCAGTTCTTC

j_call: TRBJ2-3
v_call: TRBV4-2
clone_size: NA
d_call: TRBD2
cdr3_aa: CASSPLAGAVDTQYF
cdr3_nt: TGTGCCAGCAGCCCATTGGCGGGAGCGGTAGATACGCAGTATTTT

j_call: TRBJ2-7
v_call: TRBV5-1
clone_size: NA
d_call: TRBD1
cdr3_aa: CASSSPLSPQGAYEQYF
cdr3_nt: TGCGCCAGCAGCTCCCCCTTGTCCCCACAGGGGGCCTACGAGCAGTACTTC

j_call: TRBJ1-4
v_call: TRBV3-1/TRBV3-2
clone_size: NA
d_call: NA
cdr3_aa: CASSQARGSNEKLFF
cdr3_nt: TGTGCCAGCAGCCAAGCGAGGGGGTCTAATGAAAAACTGTTTTTT

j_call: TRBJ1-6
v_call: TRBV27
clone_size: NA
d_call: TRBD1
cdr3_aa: CASSGLIQGPANSPLHF
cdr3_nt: TGTGCCAGCAGTGGATTGATACAGGGGCCTGCTAATTCACCCCTCCACTTT

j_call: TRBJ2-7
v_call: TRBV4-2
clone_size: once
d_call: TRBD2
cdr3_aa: CASSPEIAGIYEQYF
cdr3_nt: TGTGCCAGCAGCCCTGAAATAGCGGGTATTTACGAGCAGTACTTC

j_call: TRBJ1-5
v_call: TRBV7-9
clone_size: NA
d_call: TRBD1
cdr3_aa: CASSLGGQGGPQHF
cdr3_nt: TGTGCCAGCAGCTTAGGGGGACAGGGCGGACCCCAGCATTTT

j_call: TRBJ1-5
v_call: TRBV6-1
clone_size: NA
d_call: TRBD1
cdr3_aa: CASSEQGAQEPQHF
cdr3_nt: TGTGCCAGCAGTGAACAGGGGGCGCAAGAGCCCCAGCATTTT

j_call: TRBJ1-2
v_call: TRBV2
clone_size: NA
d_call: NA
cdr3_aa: CADQGNYGYTF
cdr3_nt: TGTGCCGATCAGGGTAACTATGGCTACACCTTC

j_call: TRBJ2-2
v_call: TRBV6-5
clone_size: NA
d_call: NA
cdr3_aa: CASGILQAGELFF
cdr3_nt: TGTGCCAGCGGAATACTCCAGGCGGGGGAGCTGTTTTTT

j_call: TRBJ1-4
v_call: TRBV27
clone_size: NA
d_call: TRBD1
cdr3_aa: CASRIQGNNEKLFF
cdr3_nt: TGTGCCAGCAGGATACAGGGGAATAATGAAAAACTGTTTTTT

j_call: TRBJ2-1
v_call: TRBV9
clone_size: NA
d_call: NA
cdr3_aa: CASSPGRGAPAYNEQFF
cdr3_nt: TGTGCCAGCAGCCCAGGCCGGGGGGCCCCAGCTTACAATGAGCAGTTCTTC

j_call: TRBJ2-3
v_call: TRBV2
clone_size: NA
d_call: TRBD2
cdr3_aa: CAGTSGYTDTQYF
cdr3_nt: TGTGCGGGGACTAGCGGATACACAGATACGCAGTATTTT

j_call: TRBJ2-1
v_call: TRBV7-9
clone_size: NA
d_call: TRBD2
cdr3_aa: CASSLDRGLAVINEQFF
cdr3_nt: TGTGCCAGCAGCTTAGATCGGGGACTAGCGGTTATCAATGAGCAGTTCTTC

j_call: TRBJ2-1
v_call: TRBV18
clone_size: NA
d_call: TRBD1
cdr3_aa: CASSKDRGHNEQFF
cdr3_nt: TGTGCCAGCTCAAAAGACAGGGGCCACAATGAGCAGTTCTTC

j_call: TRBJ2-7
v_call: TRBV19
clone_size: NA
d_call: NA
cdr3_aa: CASTTGSGTSSYEQYF
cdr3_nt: TGTGCCAGTACCACAGGGAGCGGCACTAGCTCCTACGAGCAGTACTTC

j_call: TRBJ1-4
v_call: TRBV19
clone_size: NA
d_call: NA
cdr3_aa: CASSGTGYEKLFF
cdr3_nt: TGTGCCAGTAGTGGTACAGGATATGAAAAACTGTTTTTT

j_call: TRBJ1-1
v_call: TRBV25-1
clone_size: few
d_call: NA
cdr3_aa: CASSTMRQNTEAFF
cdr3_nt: TGTGCCAGCAGTACGATGCGGCAGAACACTGAAGCTTTCTTT

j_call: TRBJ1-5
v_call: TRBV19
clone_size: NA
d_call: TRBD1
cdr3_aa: CASRPEDRSSNQPQHF
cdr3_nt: TGTGCCAGTAGACCTGAGGACAGGTCTAGCAATCAGCCCCAGCATTTT

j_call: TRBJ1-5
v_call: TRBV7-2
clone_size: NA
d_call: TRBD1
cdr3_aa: CASSRTGGQPQHF
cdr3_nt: TGTGCCAGCAGCCGGACAGGGGGACAGCCCCAGCATTTT

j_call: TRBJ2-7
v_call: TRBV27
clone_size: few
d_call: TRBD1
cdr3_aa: CASSDRSSYEQYF
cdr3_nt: TGTGCCAGCTCGGACAGGAGCTCCTACGAGCAGTACTTC

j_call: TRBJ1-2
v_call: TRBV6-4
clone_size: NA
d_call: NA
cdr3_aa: CASSPLGSYGYTF
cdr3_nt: TGTGCCAGCAGTCCCTTGGGCAGTTATGGCTACACCTTC

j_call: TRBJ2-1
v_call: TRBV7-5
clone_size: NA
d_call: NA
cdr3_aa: CVRSIRTSGKWDEQFF
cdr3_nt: TGTGTCAGAAGCATCCGGACTAGCGGGAAATGGGATGAGCAGTTCTTC

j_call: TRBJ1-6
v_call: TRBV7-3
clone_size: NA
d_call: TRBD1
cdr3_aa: CASSSGQGVSPLHF
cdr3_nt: TGTGCCAGCAGCTCCGGACAGGGGGTTTCACCCCTCCACTTT

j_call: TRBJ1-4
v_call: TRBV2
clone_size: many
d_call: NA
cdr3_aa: CASSDQRGGGNEKLFF
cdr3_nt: TGTGCCAGCAGTGATCAAAGGGGAGGGGGTAATGAAAAACTGTTTTTT

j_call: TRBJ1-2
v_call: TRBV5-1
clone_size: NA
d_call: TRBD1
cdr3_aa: CASSSTGQGLGYTF
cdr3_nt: TGCGCCAGCAGCTCGACGGGACAGGGGCTTGGCTACACCTTC

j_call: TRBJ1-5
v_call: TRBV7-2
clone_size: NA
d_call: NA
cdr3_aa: CASSLQSNQPQHF
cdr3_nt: TGTGCCAGCAGCTTACAAAGCAATCAGCCCCAGCATTTT

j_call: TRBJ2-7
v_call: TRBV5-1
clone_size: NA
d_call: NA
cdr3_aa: CASSLGGRGQYF
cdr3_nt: TGCGCCAGCAGCTTGGGGGGTCGGGGGCAGTACTTC

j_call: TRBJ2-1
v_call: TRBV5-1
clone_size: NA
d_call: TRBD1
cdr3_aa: CASSPPGQGAQDEQFF
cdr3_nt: TGCGCCAGCAGCCCCCCAGGACAGGGGGCGCAGGATGAGCAGTTCTTC

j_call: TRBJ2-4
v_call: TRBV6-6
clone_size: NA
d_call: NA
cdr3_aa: CASSYSTGVGNIQYF
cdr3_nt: TGTGCCAGCAGTTACTCGACGGGAGTTGGAAACATTCAGTACTTC

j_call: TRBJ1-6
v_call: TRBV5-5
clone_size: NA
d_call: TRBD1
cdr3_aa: CASSEGQGQSSYNSPLHF
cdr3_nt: TGTGCCAGCAGCGAAGGACAGGGGCAGAGCTCCTATAATTCACCCCTCCACTTT

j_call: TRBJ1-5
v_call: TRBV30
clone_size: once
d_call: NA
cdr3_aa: CAWMDSTGDQPQHF
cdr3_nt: TGTGCCTGGATGGACTCTACGGGGGATCAGCCCCAGCATTTT

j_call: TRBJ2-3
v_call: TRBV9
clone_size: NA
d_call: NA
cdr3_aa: CASSTHTDTQYF
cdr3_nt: TGTGCCAGCAGCACTCACACAGATACGCAGTATTTT

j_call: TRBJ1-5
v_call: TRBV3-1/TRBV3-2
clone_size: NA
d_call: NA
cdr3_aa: CASSQDRGGDQPQHF
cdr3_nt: TGTGCCAGCAGCCAAGATAGGGGGGGGGATCAGCCCCAGCATTTT

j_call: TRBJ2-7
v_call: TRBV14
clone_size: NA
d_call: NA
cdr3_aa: CASTTSASSYEQYF
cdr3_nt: TGTGCCAGCACCACATCGGCTAGCTCCTACGAGCAGTACTTC

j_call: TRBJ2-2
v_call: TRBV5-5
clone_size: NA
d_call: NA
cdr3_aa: CASSPRRGTDTGELFF
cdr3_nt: TGTGCCAGCAGCCCGCGACGAGGCACCGACACCGGGGAGCTGTTTTTT

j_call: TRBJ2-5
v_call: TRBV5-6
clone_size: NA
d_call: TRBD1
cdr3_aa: CASIGQGSQGQETQYF
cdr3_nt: TGTGCCAGCATCGGACAGGGGAGCCAGGGCCAAGAGACCCAGTACTTC

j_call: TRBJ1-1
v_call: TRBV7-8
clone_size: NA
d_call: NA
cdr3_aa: CASSPRVNTEAFF
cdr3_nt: TGTGCCAGCAGCCCTCGGGTGAACACTGAAGCTTTCTTT

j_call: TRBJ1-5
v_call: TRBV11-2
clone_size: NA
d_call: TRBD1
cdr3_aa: CASSRDRGEQPQHF
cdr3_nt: TGTGCCAGCAGCCGAGACAGGGGGGAACAGCCCCAGCATTTT

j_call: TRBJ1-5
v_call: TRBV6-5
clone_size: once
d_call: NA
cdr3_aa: CASRRTVDSNQPQHF
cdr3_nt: TGTGCCAGCAGACGGACAGTAGATAGCAATCAGCCCCAGCATTTT

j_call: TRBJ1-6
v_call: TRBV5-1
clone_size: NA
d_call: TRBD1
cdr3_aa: CASSLNAGGKDSPLHF
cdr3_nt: TGCGCCAGCAGCTTGAACGCAGGGGGAAAGGATTCACCCCTCCACTTT

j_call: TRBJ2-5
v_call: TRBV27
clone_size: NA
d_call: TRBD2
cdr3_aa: CASSMGLAVQETQYF
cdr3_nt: TGTGCCAGCAGTATGGGACTAGCAGTACAAGAGACCCAGTACTTC

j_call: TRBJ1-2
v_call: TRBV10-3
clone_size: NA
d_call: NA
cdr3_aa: CAITPGQTNHNYGYTF
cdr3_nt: TGTGCCATCACCCCCGGACAGACTAACCATAACTATGGCTACACCTTC

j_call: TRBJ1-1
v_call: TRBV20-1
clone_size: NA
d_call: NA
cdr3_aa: CSASAPLQGNTEAFF
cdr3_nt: TGCAGTGCTAGTGCGCCCTTACAGGGGAACACTGAAGCTTTCTTT

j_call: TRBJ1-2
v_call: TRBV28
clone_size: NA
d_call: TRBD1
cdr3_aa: CASRSGTGVYGYTF
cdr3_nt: TGTGCCAGCAGATCCGGGACAGGGGTCTATGGCTACACCTTC

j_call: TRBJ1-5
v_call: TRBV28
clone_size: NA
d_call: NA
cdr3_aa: CASSTRQTNQPQHF
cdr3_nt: TGTGCCAGCAGCACACGACAGACAAATCAGCCCCAGCATTTT

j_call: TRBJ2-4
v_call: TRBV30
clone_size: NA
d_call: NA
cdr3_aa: CASQGAKNIQYF
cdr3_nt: TGTGCCTCCCAGGGAGCCAAAAACATTCAGTACTTC

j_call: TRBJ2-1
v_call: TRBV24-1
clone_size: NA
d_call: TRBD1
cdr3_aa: CATSDTTGRSYNEQFF
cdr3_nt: TGTGCCACCAGTGACACGACAGGGCGCTCCTACAATGAGCAGTTCTTC

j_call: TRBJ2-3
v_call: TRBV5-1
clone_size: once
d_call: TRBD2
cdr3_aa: CASSLSGVGTDTQYF
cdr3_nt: TGCGCCAGCAGCTTAAGCGGGGTCGGGACAGATACGCAGTATTTT

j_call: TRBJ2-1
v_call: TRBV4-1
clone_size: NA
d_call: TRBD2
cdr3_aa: CASSQGIAGEYEQFF
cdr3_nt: TGCGCCAGCAGCCAAGGGATAGCGGGAGAATATGAGCAGTTCTTC